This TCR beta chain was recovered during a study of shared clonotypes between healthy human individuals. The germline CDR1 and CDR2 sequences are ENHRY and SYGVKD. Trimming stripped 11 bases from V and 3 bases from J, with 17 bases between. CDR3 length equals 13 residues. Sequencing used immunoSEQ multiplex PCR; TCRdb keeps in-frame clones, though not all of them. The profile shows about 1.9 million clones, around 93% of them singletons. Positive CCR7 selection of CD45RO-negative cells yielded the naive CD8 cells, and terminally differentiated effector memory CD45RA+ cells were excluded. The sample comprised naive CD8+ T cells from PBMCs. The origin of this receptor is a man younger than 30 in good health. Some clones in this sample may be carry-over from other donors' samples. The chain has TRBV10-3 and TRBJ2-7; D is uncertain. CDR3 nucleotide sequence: TGTGCCGAATCGGAAGGGAAAAACTACGAGCAGTACTTC. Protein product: CAESEGKNYEQYF.